The rows below give T cell receptor beta chains drawn from one sample of a study of PD-1 blockade in classical Hodgkin lymphoma. Sequencing was performed with immunoSEQ multiplex PCR; in TCRdb, only in-frame clones are kept and a portion is missing. The sample contains 150,000 or so clones, 78% of which appear only once. The sequencing used peripheral blood mononuclear cells (PBMCs), collected before the second cycle of nivolumab. These receptors originate from a human donor with classical Hodgkin lymphoma. CDR3s include the opening cysteine and the closing phenylalanine or tryptophan. Each record gives: J gene, D gene, V gene, clone size, CDR3 protein, CDR3 DNA. A D gene is named only where the DNA matches it firmly. A clone size is listed for some rows: how often the clone was seen (once, few, many), or a class if it is expanded.

j_call: TRBJ2-7
d_call: NA
v_call: TRBV18
clone_size: NA
cdr3_aa: CASSPDLGTSSYEQYF
cdr3_nt: TGTGCCAGCTCACCAGACTTAGGGACCTCTTCCTACGAGCAGTACTTC

j_call: TRBJ2-6
d_call: NA
v_call: TRBV6-5
clone_size: NA
cdr3_aa: CASSVWGSGANVLTF
cdr3_nt: TGTGCCAGCAGCGTTTGGGGTTCCGGGGCCAACGTCCTGACTTTC

j_call: TRBJ2-3
d_call: TRBD2
v_call: TRBV9
clone_size: NA
cdr3_aa: CASSVGPAGGGADTQYF
cdr3_nt: TGTGCCAGCAGCGTAGGCCCAGCGGGGGGTGGGGCAGATACGCAGTATTTT

j_call: TRBJ2-7
d_call: TRBD1
v_call: TRBV10-3
clone_size: NA
cdr3_aa: CAISERTGDVSEQYF
cdr3_nt: TGTGCCATCAGTGAGCGGACAGGGGATGTGTCCGAGCAGTACTTC

j_call: TRBJ2-4
d_call: NA
v_call: TRBV27
clone_size: NA
cdr3_aa: CASSLQGRAKNIQYF
cdr3_nt: TGTGCCAGCAGCTTACAGGGGAGGGCCAAAAACATTCAGTACTTC

j_call: TRBJ2-3
d_call: TRBD1
v_call: TRBV9
clone_size: NA
cdr3_aa: CASSVGQGADTQYF
cdr3_nt: TGTGCCAGCAGCGTAGGACAGGGGGCGGATACGCAGTATTTT

j_call: TRBJ1-2
d_call: TRBD1
v_call: TRBV4-3
clone_size: many
cdr3_aa: CASSQSRTGGDGYTF
cdr3_nt: TGCGCCAGCAGCCAGTCCAGGACAGGGGGAGATGGCTACACCTTC

j_call: TRBJ2-3
d_call: NA
v_call: TRBV6-5
clone_size: NA
cdr3_aa: CATHPTVSSTDTQYF
cdr3_nt: TGTGCCACCCACCCGACAGTATCTAGCACAGATACGCAGTATTTT

j_call: TRBJ1-5
d_call: NA
v_call: TRBV28
clone_size: NA
cdr3_aa: CASSLFSRGSQPQHF
cdr3_nt: TGTGCCAGCAGTTTATTCTCCAGGGGTAGTCAGCCCCAGCATTTT

j_call: TRBJ2-2
d_call: NA
v_call: TRBV2
clone_size: NA
cdr3_aa: CASGTISSTGELFF
cdr3_nt: TGTGCCAGCGGGACAATTTCTAGCACCGGGGAGCTGTTTTTT

j_call: TRBJ2-2
d_call: NA
v_call: TRBV7-8
clone_size: few
cdr3_aa: CASSFRTGAGTGELFF
cdr3_nt: TGTGCCAGCAGCTTTCGGACGGGGGCGGGCACCGGGGAGCTGTTTTTT

j_call: TRBJ1-4
d_call: NA
v_call: TRBV7-2
clone_size: once
cdr3_aa: CASSPGPGFANEKLFF
cdr3_nt: TGTGCCAGCAGCCCGGGTCCGGGGTTTGCTAATGAAAAACTGTTTTTT

j_call: TRBJ2-2
d_call: TRBD2
v_call: TRBV7-9
clone_size: NA
cdr3_aa: CASSSTSGYTGELFF
cdr3_nt: TGTGCCAGCAGCTCGACTAGCGGGTACACCGGGGAGCTGTTTTTT

j_call: TRBJ2-2
d_call: NA
v_call: TRBV7-9
clone_size: NA
cdr3_aa: CASRPYGPDSNTGELFF
cdr3_nt: TGTGCCAGCAGACCTTATGGGCCGGACAGCAACACCGGGGAGCTGTTTTTT

j_call: TRBJ2-4
d_call: TRBD1
v_call: TRBV6-5
clone_size: NA
cdr3_aa: CASSSEGALGTFQYF
cdr3_nt: TGTGCCAGCAGTTCTGAGGGGGCCTTGGGGACATTTCAGTACTTC

j_call: TRBJ1-1
d_call: NA
v_call: TRBV6-5
clone_size: few
cdr3_aa: CASRQGMNTEAFF
cdr3_nt: TGTGCCAGCCGGCAGGGGATGAACACTGAAGCTTTCTTT

j_call: TRBJ1-1
d_call: NA
v_call: TRBV7-3
clone_size: NA
cdr3_aa: CASSPTGITEAFF
cdr3_nt: TGTGCCAGCAGTCCAACAGGGATCACTGAAGCTTTCTTT

j_call: TRBJ2-7
d_call: TRBD1
v_call: TRBV6-6
clone_size: NA
cdr3_aa: CASSPTGVHEQYF
cdr3_nt: TGTGCCAGCAGCCCCACAGGGGTTCACGAGCAGTACTTC

j_call: TRBJ2-5
d_call: TRBD1
v_call: TRBV18
clone_size: NA
cdr3_aa: CASSPRDSLITFQETQYF
cdr3_nt: TGTGCCAGCTCACCACGGGACAGCCTTATCACATTCCAAGAGACCCAGTACTTC

j_call: TRBJ2-3
d_call: NA
v_call: TRBV7-2
clone_size: few
cdr3_aa: CASSLISGAADTQYF
cdr3_nt: TGTGCCAGCAGCTTAATATCGGGGGCGGCAGATACGCAGTATTTT

j_call: TRBJ1-1
d_call: NA
v_call: TRBV9
clone_size: NA
cdr3_aa: CASSTRTDPNTEAFF
cdr3_nt: TGTGCCAGCAGCACCCGGACAGATCCGAACACTGAAGCTTTCTTT

j_call: TRBJ1-1
d_call: NA
v_call: TRBV5-1
clone_size: NA
cdr3_aa: CASSLLGGTEAFF
cdr3_nt: TGCGCCAGCAGCTTGTTGGGGGGGACTGAAGCTTTCTTT

j_call: TRBJ2-1
d_call: NA
v_call: TRBV9
clone_size: NA
cdr3_aa: CASSSTPYNEQFF
cdr3_nt: TGTGCCAGCAGTTCGACCCCTTACAATGAGCAGTTCTTC

j_call: TRBJ2-2
d_call: NA
v_call: TRBV11-2
clone_size: NA
cdr3_aa: CASRETGELFF
cdr3_nt: TGTGCCAGCAGGGAAACCGGGGAGCTGTTTTTT

j_call: TRBJ1-2
d_call: NA
v_call: TRBV27
clone_size: NA
cdr3_aa: CASSFGVNYGYTF
cdr3_nt: TGTGCCAGCAGTTTCGGGGTTAACTATGGCTACACCTTC

j_call: TRBJ2-1
d_call: NA
v_call: TRBV11-2
clone_size: NA
cdr3_aa: CASSLAGTAREQFF
cdr3_nt: TGTGCCAGCAGCTTAGCCGGGACCGCCAGAGAGCAGTTCTTC

j_call: TRBJ2-7
d_call: NA
v_call: TRBV28
clone_size: NA
cdr3_aa: CASRRRKPLSYEQYF
cdr3_nt: TGTGCCAGCAGACGAAGGAAGCCCCTCTCCTACGAGCAGTACTTC

j_call: TRBJ1-2
d_call: NA
v_call: TRBV5-1
clone_size: few
cdr3_aa: CASSLNRNYGYTF
cdr3_nt: TGCGCCAGCAGCTTGAATAGAAACTATGGCTACACCTTC

j_call: TRBJ1-6
d_call: NA
v_call: TRBV6-6
clone_size: NA
cdr3_aa: CASSYSWDETPLHF
cdr3_nt: TGTGCCAGCAGTTACTCATGGGACGAAACACCCCTCCACTTT

j_call: TRBJ1-6
d_call: NA
v_call: TRBV7-2
clone_size: NA
cdr3_aa: CASSLERGRGSPLHF
cdr3_nt: TGTGCCAGCAGCTTAGAACGGGGGCGCGGATCACCCCTCCACTTT

j_call: TRBJ2-5
d_call: NA
v_call: TRBV18
clone_size: NA
cdr3_aa: CASSPPSDQETQYF
cdr3_nt: TGTGCCAGCTCACCACCTTCGGACCAAGAGACCCAGTACTTC

j_call: TRBJ2-5
d_call: NA
v_call: TRBV27
clone_size: NA
cdr3_aa: CASSLSVGVGTQYF
cdr3_nt: TGTGCCAGCAGTTTATCGGTAGGGGTGGGGACCCAGTACTTC

j_call: TRBJ2-5
d_call: TRBD1
v_call: TRBV2
clone_size: many
cdr3_aa: CASSGDRAIGETQYF
cdr3_nt: TGTGCCAGCAGTGGGGACAGGGCAATTGGGGAGACCCAGTACTTC

j_call: TRBJ2-3
d_call: NA
v_call: TRBV5-1
clone_size: medium-sized
cdr3_aa: CASSLAGRRGRGTDTQYF
cdr3_nt: TGCGCCAGCAGCTTGGCCGGTAGGAGGGGTCGAGGCACAGATACGCAGTATTTT

j_call: TRBJ1-3
d_call: NA
v_call: TRBV6-5
clone_size: NA
cdr3_aa: CASGRNTIYF
cdr3_nt: TGTGCCAGCGGCAGAAACACCATATATTTT

j_call: TRBJ2-5
d_call: TRBD1
v_call: TRBV5-1
clone_size: NA
cdr3_aa: CASSRGDRVYETQYF
cdr3_nt: TGCGCCAGCAGCCGGGGCGACAGGGTGTATGAGACCCAGTACTTC

j_call: TRBJ1-1
d_call: TRBD1
v_call: TRBV7-9
clone_size: NA
cdr3_aa: CASSLADRGGAFF
cdr3_nt: TGTGCCAGCAGCTTAGCCGACAGGGGGGGAGCTTTCTTT

j_call: TRBJ1-5
d_call: NA
v_call: TRBV29-1
clone_size: NA
cdr3_aa: CSVGNREGGQPQHF
cdr3_nt: TGCAGCGTTGGGAACAGGGAGGGTGGTCAGCCCCAGCATTTT

j_call: TRBJ1-1
d_call: NA
v_call: TRBV5-6
clone_size: NA
cdr3_aa: CASSLVGQIMNTEAFF
cdr3_nt: TGTGCCAGCAGCTTGGTAGGGCAGATCATGAACACTGAAGCTTTCTTT

j_call: TRBJ2-7
d_call: TRBD1
v_call: TRBV5-6
clone_size: NA
cdr3_aa: CASSNLGQKYEQYF
cdr3_nt: TGTGCCAGCAGCAACCTGGGACAGAAATACGAGCAGTACTTC

j_call: TRBJ2-7
d_call: NA
v_call: TRBV5-1
clone_size: few
cdr3_aa: CASSLSHPPSGYEQYF
cdr3_nt: TGCGCCAGCAGCCTATCGCACCCACCTTCCGGATACGAGCAGTACTTC

j_call: TRBJ1-1
d_call: NA
v_call: TRBV6-4
clone_size: NA
cdr3_aa: CASSDEVNTEAFF
cdr3_nt: TGTGCCAGCAGTGACGAGGTGAACACTGAAGCTTTCTTT

j_call: TRBJ2-1
d_call: NA
v_call: TRBV18
clone_size: NA
cdr3_aa: CASSVASRLDEQFF
cdr3_nt: TGTGCCAGCTCAGTGGCTAGCAGGCTCGATGAGCAGTTCTTC

j_call: TRBJ1-2
d_call: NA
v_call: TRBV4-1
clone_size: NA
cdr3_aa: CASSQVWPDGYTF
cdr3_nt: TGCGCCAGCAGCCAAGTGTGGCCCGATGGCTACACCTTC

j_call: TRBJ2-3
d_call: TRBD1
v_call: TRBV27
clone_size: NA
cdr3_aa: CASSFYRGGTDTQYF
cdr3_nt: TGTGCCAGCAGTTTTTACAGGGGGGGCACAGATACGCAGTATTTT

j_call: TRBJ1-1
d_call: TRBD1
v_call: TRBV28
clone_size: few
cdr3_aa: CASRQGVNTEAFF
cdr3_nt: TGTGCCAGCCGCCAGGGGGTGAACACTGAAGCTTTCTTT

j_call: TRBJ2-7
d_call: NA
v_call: TRBV6-6
clone_size: NA
cdr3_aa: CASRPEIGPEQYF
cdr3_nt: TGTGCCAGCAGACCCGAGATAGGACCCGAGCAGTACTTC

j_call: TRBJ2-7
d_call: TRBD2
v_call: TRBV6-5
clone_size: once
cdr3_aa: CASSYSSGKDEQYF
cdr3_nt: TGTGCCAGCAGTTATTCTAGCGGGAAGGATGAGCAGTACTTC

j_call: TRBJ1-2
d_call: NA
v_call: TRBV28
clone_size: NA
cdr3_aa: CASFEHLKSDGYTF
cdr3_nt: TGTGCCAGTTTCGAACACCTAAAGTCGGATGGCTACACCTTC

j_call: TRBJ1-4
d_call: NA
v_call: TRBV4-1
clone_size: NA
cdr3_aa: CASSQGGRVEEKLFF
cdr3_nt: TGCGCCAGCAGCCAAGGGGGCAGGGTGGAAGAAAAACTGTTTTTT